A single sample gave rise to the 8 T cell receptor beta chains below, sequenced in a study of Graves' ophthalmopathy and Graves' hyperthyroidism. RNA transcripts were the template, and TCR beta CDR3 regions were amplified from them. Second-round multiplex PCR came after a first-round RT-PCR that employed HTBI primers. TCRdb re-derived calls from the multiplex PCR reads in MiXCR, one entry per CDR3 protein. The sample has over a million distinct CDR3 sequences, 36% seen once; the top ten hold roughly 10%. Sequenced material: peripheral blood or thyroid tissue (not recorded which). These receptor sequences come from an adult man with Graves' hyperthyroidism.

This clonotype was observed at least ten times. The rearrangement uses TRBV10-3 and TRBJ1-1; the match to TRBD1 covers 10 bases. The CDR3 sequence is 14 residues long. Per the germline V gene, CDR1 is ENHRY and CDR2 is SYGVKD. Trimming at V came to 7 bases and at J to 5 bases, leaving 7 bases not matched to a gene. CDR3 DNA sequence: TGTGCCATCAAGACAGGGGGCCGAGGTACTGAAGCTTTCTTT. Its translation: CAIKTGGRGTEAFF.

This clonotype was observed a handful of times. The chain is built from TRBV12-5 and TRBJ2-5; 9 bases are a match to TRBD2. Germline CDR1 and CDR2: LGHNT and FRNRAP. The CDR3 is 18 residues long. The trim removed 4 bases at V and 2 bases at J, leaving 14 bases unmatched. The CDR3 region is CASGWGLADDDLQETQYF. The CDR3 DNA is TGTGCTAGTGGTTGGGGACTAGCAGACGACGATTTACAAGAGACCCAGTACTTC. Full variable domain (rest looked up from reference TRBV12-5 and TRBJ2-5): DARVTQTPRHKVTEMGQEVTMRCQPILGHNTVFWYRQTMMQGLELLAYFRNRAPLDDSGMPKDRFSAEMPDATLATLKIQPSEPRDSAVYFCASGWGLADDDLQETQYFGPGTRLLVL.

The chain is built from TRBV20-1 and TRBJ2-5, with 8 bases that match TRBD1. Germline V lookup: CDR1 DFQATT, CDR2 SNEGSKA (reference sequence). The ends lost 6 bases at V and 1 base at J; junction bases unmatched: 13. The CDR3 sequence is 16 residues long. The CDR3 spells CSASSLDRGSQETQYF. CDR3 nucleotides: TGCAGTGCCAGCAGCCTAGACAGGGGAAGCCAAGAGACCCAGTACTTC.

The CDR3, as DNA: TGTGCCAGCAGCCCCATCCGGGCCTCGTGGGAAAAACTGTTTTTT. This gives the protein CASSPIRASWEKLFF. The chain employs TRBV7-2 and TRBJ1-4; unclear D gene. Germline lookup yields CDR1 SGHTA and CDR2 FQGNSA. The V end was cut by 5 bases, the J end by 8 bases, with 18 bases between. The CDR3 spans 15 residues. The full variable domain, in which reference TRBV7-2 and TRBJ1-4 provide the parts outside the CDR3, is GAGVSQSPSNKVTEKGKDVELRCDPISGHTALYWYRQSLGQGLEFLIYFQGNSAPDKSGLPSDRFSAERTGGSVSTLTIQRTQQEDSAVYLCASSPIRASWEKLFFGSGTQLSVL.

This clonotype came up a few times. The chain combines TRBV20-1 with TRBJ2-7; D gene ambiguous. Trimming cost V 1 base and J 7 bases, with 11 bases left between them. The CDR3 runs to 12 residues. Per germline, CDR1 DFQATT and CDR2 SNEGSKA (reference sequence). The CDR3 sequence is CSARVLGNEQYF. The CDR3 DNA is TGCAGTGCTAGAGTTTTAGGGAATGAGCAGTACTTC.

This clonotype was found many times. This chain joins TRBV7-9 and TRBJ1-2; a possible D gene is TRBD1 (5 bases). V was cut by 4 bases and J by 2 bases, with 14 bases left in between. Looked up from germline, CDR1 is SEHNR and CDR2 is FQNEAQ (reference sequence). This CDR3 has 15 amino acids. CDR3 in amino acids: CASSSSGTANYGYTF. The CDR3 bases are TGTGCCAGCAGCTCGTCCGGGACGGCCAACTATGGCTACACCTTC.

Ten or more counts support this clonotype. J is TRBJ1-1 and V is TRBV5-1, with D perhaps matching TRBD1 (5 bases). Per germline, CDR1 SGHRS and CDR2 YFSETQ. This CDR3 is 14 amino acids long. Deletions cut 0 bases from V and 5 bases from J, with 11 bases between. CDR3 nucleotides: TGCGCCAGCAGCTTGGCCTATGGGGGAACTGAAGCTTTCTTT. Encoded protein: CASSLAYGGTEAFF.

This clonotype was observed a few times. At one end, the junction sequence differs from germline, possibly due to a read error. V usage is TRBV7-9 and J usage is TRBJ1-2, with D possibly being TRBD1 (5 bases). Germline V gene data show CDR1 as SEHNR and CDR2 as FQNEAQ (reference sequence). CDR3 length: 15 residues. CDR3 sequence (DNA): TGTGCCGGCAGCCTCACGGAGGGGTTAGATTATGGCTACACCTTC. It is translated as CAGSLTEGLDYGYTF.